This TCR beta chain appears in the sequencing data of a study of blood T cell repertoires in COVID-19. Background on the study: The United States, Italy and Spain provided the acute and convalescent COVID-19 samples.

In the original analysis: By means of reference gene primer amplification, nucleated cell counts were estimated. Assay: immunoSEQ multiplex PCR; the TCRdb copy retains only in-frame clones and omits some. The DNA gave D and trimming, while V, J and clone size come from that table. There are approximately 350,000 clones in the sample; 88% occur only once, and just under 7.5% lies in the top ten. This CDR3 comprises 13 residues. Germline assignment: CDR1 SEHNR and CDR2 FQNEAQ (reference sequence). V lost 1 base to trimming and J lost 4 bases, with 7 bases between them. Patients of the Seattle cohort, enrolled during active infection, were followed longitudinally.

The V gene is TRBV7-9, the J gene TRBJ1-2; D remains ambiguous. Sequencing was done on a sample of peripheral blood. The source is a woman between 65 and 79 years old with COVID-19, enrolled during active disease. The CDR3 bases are TGTGCCAGCAGCTTAGAGACTTTCTATGGCTACACCTTC. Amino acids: CASSLETFYGYTF.